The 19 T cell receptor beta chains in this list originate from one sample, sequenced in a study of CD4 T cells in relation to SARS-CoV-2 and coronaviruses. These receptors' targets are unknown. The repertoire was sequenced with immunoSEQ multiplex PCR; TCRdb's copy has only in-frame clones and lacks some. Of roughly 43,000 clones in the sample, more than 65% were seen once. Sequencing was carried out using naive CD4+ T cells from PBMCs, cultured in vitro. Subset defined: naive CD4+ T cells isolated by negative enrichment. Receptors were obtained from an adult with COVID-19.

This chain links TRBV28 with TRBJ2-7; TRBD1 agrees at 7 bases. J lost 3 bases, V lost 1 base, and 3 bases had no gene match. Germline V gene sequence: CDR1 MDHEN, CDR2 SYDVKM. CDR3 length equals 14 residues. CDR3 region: CASSLYRGDYEQYF. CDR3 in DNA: TGTGCCAGCAGTTTATACAGGGGTGACTACGAGCAGTACTTC.

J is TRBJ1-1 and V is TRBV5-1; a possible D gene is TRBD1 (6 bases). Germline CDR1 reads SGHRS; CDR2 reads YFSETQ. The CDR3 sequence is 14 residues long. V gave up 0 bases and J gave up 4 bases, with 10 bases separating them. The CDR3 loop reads CASSLVAGVTEAFF. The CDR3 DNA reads TGCGCCAGCAGCTTGGTGGCAGGGGTCACTGAAGCTTTCTTT. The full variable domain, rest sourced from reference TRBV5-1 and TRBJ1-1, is KAGVTQTPRYLIKTRGQQVTLSCSPISGHRSVSWYQQTPGQGLQFLFEYFSETQRNKGNFPGRFSGRQFSNSRSEMNVSTLELGDSALYLCASSLVAGVTEAFFGQGTRLTVV.

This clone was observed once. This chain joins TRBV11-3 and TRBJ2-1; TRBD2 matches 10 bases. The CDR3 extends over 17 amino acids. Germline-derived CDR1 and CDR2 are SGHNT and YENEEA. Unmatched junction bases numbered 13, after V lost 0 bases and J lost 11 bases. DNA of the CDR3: TGTGCCAGCAGCTTAGAAGTTGTCGGTAGCGGGAGGATGAAGCAGTTCTTC. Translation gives CASSLEVVGSGRMKQFF.

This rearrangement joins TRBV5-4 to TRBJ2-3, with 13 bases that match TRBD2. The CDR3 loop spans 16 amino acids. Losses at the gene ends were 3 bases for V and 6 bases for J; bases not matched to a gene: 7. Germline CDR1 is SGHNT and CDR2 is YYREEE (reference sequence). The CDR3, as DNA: TGTGCCAGCAGCTCGCGGACTAGCGGGAGTCCGGATACGCAGTATTTT. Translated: CASSSRTSGSPDTQYF. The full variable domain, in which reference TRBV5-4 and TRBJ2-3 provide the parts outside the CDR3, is ETGVTQSPTHLIKTRGQQVTLRCSSQSGHNTVSWYQQALGQGPQFIFQYYREEENGRGNFPPRFSGLQFPNYSSELNVNALELDDSALYLCASSSRTSGSPDTQYFGPGTRLTVL.

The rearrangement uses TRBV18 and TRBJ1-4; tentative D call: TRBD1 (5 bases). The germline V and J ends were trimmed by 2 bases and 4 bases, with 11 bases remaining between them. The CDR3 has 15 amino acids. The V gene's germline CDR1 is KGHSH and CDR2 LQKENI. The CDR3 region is CASSPGAGSNEKLFF. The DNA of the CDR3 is TGTGCCAGCTCACCAGGTGCAGGGAGTAATGAAAAACTGTTTTTT.

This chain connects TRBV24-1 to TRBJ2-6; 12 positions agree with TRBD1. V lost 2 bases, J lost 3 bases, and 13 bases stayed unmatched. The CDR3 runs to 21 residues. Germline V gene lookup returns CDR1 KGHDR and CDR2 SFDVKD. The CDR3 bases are TGTGCCACCAGTGATTATCCGGGACAGGGGGCCGCGGGGAATGGGGCCAACGTCCTGACTTTC. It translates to CATSDYPGQGAAGNGANVLTF.

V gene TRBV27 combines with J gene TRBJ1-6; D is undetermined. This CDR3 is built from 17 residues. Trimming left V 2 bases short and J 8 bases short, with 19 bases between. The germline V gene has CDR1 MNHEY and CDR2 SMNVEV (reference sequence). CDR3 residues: CASSLDPTASGYSPLHF. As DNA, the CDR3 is TGTGCCAGCAGTTTAGACCCCACAGCGAGTGGATATTCACCCCTCCACTTT.

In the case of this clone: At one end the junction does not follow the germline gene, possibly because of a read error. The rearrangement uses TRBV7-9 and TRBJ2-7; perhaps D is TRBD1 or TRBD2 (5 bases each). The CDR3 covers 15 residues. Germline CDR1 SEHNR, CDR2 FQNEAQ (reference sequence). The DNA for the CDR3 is TGTGCCAGCACCTCCTCGGGACGGCCCTCCGACGAGCAGTACTTC. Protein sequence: CASTSSGRPSDEQYF.

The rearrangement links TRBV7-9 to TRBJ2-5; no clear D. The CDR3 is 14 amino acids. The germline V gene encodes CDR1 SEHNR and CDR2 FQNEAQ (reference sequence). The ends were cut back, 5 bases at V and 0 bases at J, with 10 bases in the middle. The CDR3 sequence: CASSPRTNQETQYF. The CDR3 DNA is TGTGCCAGCAGCCCCCGGACGAACCAAGAGACCCAGTACTTC.

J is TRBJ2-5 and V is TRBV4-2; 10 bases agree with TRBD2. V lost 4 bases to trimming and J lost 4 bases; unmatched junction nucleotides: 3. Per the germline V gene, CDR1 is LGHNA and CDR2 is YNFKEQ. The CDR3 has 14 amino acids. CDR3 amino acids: CASSPPSGRETQYF. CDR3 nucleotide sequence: TGTGCCAGCAGCCCCCCTAGCGGGAGAGAGACCCAGTACTTC.

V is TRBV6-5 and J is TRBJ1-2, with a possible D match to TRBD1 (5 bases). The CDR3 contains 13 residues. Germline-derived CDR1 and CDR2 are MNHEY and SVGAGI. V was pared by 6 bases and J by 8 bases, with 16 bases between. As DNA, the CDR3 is TGTGCCAGCAGCCCCTCACCAGGGTTCGGCTACACCTTC. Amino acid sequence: CASSPSPGFGYTF.

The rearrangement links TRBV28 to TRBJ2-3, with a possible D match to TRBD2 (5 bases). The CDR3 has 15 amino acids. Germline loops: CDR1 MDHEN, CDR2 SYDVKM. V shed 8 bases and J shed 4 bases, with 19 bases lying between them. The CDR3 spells CASAVASPGSDTQYF. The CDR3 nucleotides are TGTGCCAGCGCCGTAGCGAGCCCAGGCTCAGATACGCAGTATTTT.

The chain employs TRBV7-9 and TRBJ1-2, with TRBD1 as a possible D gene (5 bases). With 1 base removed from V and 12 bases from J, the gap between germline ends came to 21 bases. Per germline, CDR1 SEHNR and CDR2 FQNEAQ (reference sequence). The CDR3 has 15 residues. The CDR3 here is CASSLVLGMGDVHTF. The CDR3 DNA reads TGTGCCAGCAGCTTAGTTCTTGGCATGGGGGACGTTCACACCTTC.

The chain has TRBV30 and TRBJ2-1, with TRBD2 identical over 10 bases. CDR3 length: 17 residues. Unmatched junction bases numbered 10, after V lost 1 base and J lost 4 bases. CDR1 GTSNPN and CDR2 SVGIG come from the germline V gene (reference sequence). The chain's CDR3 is CAWSEGSGGAVYNEQFF. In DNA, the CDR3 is TGTGCCTGGAGTGAGGGGAGCGGGGGGGCCGTTTACAATGAGCAGTTCTTC. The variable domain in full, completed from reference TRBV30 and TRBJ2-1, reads SQTIHQWPATLVQPVGSPLSLECTVEGTSNPNLYWYRQAAGRGLQLLFYSVGIGQISSEVPQNLSASRPQDRQFILSSKKLLLSDSGFYLCAWSEGSGGAVYNEQFFGPGTRLTVL.

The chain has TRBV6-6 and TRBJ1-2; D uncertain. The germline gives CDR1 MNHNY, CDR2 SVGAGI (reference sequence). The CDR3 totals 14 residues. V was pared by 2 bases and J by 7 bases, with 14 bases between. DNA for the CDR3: TGTGCCAGCAGTTACGTGCAGGAAGCAGGTGGCTACACCTTC. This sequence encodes CASSYVQEAGGYTF.

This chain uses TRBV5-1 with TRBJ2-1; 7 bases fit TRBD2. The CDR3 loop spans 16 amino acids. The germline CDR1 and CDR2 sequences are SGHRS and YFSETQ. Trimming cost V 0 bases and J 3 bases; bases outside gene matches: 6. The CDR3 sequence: CASSLDSSGSYNEQFF. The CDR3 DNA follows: TGCGCCAGCAGCTTGGATTCTAGCGGAAGCTACAATGAGCAGTTCTTC.

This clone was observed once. CDR3 sequence (DNA): TGTGCCAGCAGTGACGGGGGGGGTCGTAATGAAAAACTGTTTTTT. It codes for CASSDGGGRNEKLFF. This sequence joins TRBV7-2 and TRBJ1-4; possible D gene TRBD1, 5 bases. The V and J ends lost 6 bases and 4 bases respectively, with 15 bases between them. This CDR3 region has 15 residues. Germline V lookup: CDR1 SGHTA, CDR2 FQGNSA. Full variable domain (rest looked up from reference TRBV7-2 and TRBJ1-4): GAGVSQSPSNKVTEKGKDVELRCDPISGHTALYWYRQSLGQGLEFLIYFQGNSAPDKSGLPSDRFSAERTGGSVSTLTIQRTQQEDSAVYLCASSDGGGRNEKLFFGSGTQLSVL.

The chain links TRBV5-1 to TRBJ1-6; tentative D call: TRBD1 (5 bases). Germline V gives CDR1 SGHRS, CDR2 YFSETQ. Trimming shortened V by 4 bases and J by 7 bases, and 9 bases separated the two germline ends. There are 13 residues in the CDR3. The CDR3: CASSPGKNSPLHF. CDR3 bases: TGCGCCAGCAGCCCAGGGAAAAATTCACCCCTCCACTTT.

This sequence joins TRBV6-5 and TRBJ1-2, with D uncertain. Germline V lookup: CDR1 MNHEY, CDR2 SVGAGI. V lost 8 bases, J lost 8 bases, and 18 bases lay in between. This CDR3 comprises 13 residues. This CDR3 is CASVDTSKGGYTF. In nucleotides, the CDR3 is TGTGCCAGCGTCGACACATCCAAGGGAGGCTACACCTTC.